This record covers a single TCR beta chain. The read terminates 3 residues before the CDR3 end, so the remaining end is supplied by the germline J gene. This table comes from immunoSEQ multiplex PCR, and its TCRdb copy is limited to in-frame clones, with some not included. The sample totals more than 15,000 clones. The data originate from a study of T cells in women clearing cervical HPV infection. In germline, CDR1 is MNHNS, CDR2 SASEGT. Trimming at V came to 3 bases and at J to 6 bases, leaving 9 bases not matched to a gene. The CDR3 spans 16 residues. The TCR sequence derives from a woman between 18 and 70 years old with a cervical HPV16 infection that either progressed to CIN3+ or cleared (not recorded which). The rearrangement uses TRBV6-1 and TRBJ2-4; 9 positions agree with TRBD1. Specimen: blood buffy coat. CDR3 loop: CASSEAGQGRPNIQYF. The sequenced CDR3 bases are TGTGCCAGCAGTGAGGCGGGACAGGGAAGACCAAACATT.